The 14 T cell receptor beta chains presented below share a single source sample, sequenced in a study of identical twins. TCRdb ran MiXCR on the 5' RACE reads and lists one entry per CDR3 protein. The sample lists 200,000 to 250,000 distinct CDR3 sequences, approximately 12% seen once, with 3.5% to 5% in the top ten. The sample was also linked to a second study, of yellow fever vaccine responses in identical twins.

Sequencing was performed on memory (CD45RO+) T cells sorted from blood. These receptors were obtained from a young woman in good health.

This clonotype came up many times. The rearrangement uses TRBV5-1 and TRBJ2-7, with TRBD1 matching over 9 bases. After removal of 0 bases from V and 5 bases from J, the junction contained 3 bases not matched to a gene. Germline V gives CDR1 SGHRS, CDR2 YFSETQ. The CDR3 is 14 residues long. The CDR3 bases are TGCGCCAGCAGCTTGGGAGACAGGGGGGACGAGCAGTACTTC. Translation gives CASSLGDRGDEQYF.

This clonotype has more than one count but fewer than ten. This chain uses TRBV15 with TRBJ2-1; 9 bases match TRBD2. Unmatched junction bases numbered 6, after V lost 5 bases and J lost 4 bases. Per germline, CDR1 LNHNV and CDR2 YYDKDF (reference sequence). The CDR3 covers 15 residues. CDR3 DNA sequence: TGTGCCACCAGCCCTCGACTAGCGGCTTACAATGAGCAGTTCTTC. Translation: CATSPRLAAYNEQFF.

This clonotype showed up just a few times. The chain combines TRBV4-3 with TRBJ2-3, with TRBD2 matching 8 bases. CDR1 and CDR2 from the germline V gene are LGHNA and YSLEER. The CDR3 is made up of 16 amino acids. V trimming: 1 base; J trimming: 3 bases; junction bases outside the gene matches: 6. In DNA form, the CDR3 reads TGCGCCAGCAGCCAAGTCCGGAGCGGGAGAACAGATACGCAGTATTTT. This encodes CASSQVRSGRTDTQYF.

This clonotype came up many times. V usage is TRBV7-8 and J usage is TRBJ2-2; D remains ambiguous. The CDR3 has 12 residues. CDR1 SGHVS and CDR2 FQNEAQ come from the germline V gene. The V end was cut by 3 bases, the J end by 7 bases, with 6 bases between. The CDR3 reads CASSFQVGELFF. CDR3 in DNA: TGTGCCAGCAGCTTTCAAGTCGGGGAGCTGTTTTTT.

The CDR3 protein is CASSSFGLTPNTEAFF. CDR3 DNA: TGTGCCAGCAGCTCCTTTGGACTAACACCGAACACTGAAGCTTTCTTT. This chain links TRBV5-4 with TRBJ1-1; D is unresolved. CDR1 is SGHNT and CDR2 is YYREEE in the germline V gene (reference sequence). The CDR3 has 16 residues. The V end lost 3 bases, the J end lost 1 base, and 16 bases lay between the germline ends.

This clonotype was seen a few times. The CDR3 DNA reads TGTGCCAGCTCACTAGACAGGGGCGGCAACTATGGCTACACCTTC. Residues: CASSLDRGGNYGYTF. This sequence joins TRBV18 and TRBJ1-2; 8 positions agree with TRBD1. CDR1 is KGHSH, CDR2 LQKENI, per germline. CDR3 length equals 15 residues. The J segment lost 2 bases and the V segment lost 4 bases, leaving 6 bases of the junction unmatched.

This clonotype is medium-sized. The rearrangement links TRBV6-2 or TRBV6-3 to TRBJ2-1; 7 bases line up with TRBD2. V dropped 3 bases and J dropped 5; count of bases not matched to a gene: 7. This CDR3 spans 15 amino acids. The germline gives CDR1 MNHEY, CDR2 SVGEGT. In nucleotides, the CDR3 is TGTGCCAGCAGTTATCTAGCGGAACAGAACAATGAGCAGTTCTTC. This gives the protein CASSYLAEQNNEQFF.

This clonotype was seen a handful of times. V and J are TRBV12-3 or TRBV12-4 and TRBJ1-4; TRBD1 agrees at 8 bases. The V segment lost 4 bases and the J segment 7 bases; nucleotides outside the gene matches: 11. The CDR3 covers 16 residues. The CDR3 here is CASSSSGPGGSEKLFF. As DNA, the CDR3 is TGTGCCAGCAGTTCTAGTGGTCCAGGGGGCTCTGAAAAACTGTTTTTT.

The chain couples TRBV6-5 to TRBJ2-7; possibly TRBD2 for D (5 bases). With 0 bases removed from V and 4 bases from J, the gap between germline ends came to 7 bases. The CDR3 extends over 13 amino acids. The germline V gene encodes CDR1 MNHEY and CDR2 SVGAGI. The CDR3 DNA reads as TGTGCCAGCAGTTACTCGACGGGGTACGAGCAGTACTTC. Protein product: CASSYSTGYEQYF.

J is TRBJ2-5 and V is TRBV15; either TRBD1 or TRBD2 may fit D (5 bases each). The CDR3 runs to 15 residues. The germline V gene has CDR1 LNHNV and CDR2 YYDKDF (reference sequence). V was clipped by 5 bases and J by 3 bases, with 16 bases between them. The CDR3 DNA reads as TGTGCCACCAGCTCCACTCGGGGCAAAAAAGAGACCCAGTACTTC. The encoded protein is CATSSTRGKKETQYF.

The chain uses TRBV6-4 and TRBJ2-3, with D maybe TRBD2 (6 bases). This CDR3 contains 14 residues. Germline CDR1 is MRHNA and CDR2 is SNTAGT. V lost 7 bases to trimming and J lost 2 bases, with 13 bases between them. Here the CDR3 DNA reads TGTGCCAGCAAACCGGGAGTGTACACAGATACGCAGTATTTT. This translates into CASKPGVYTDTQYF.

This chain uses TRBV5-5 with TRBJ2-2; no firm D call. Germline V gene sequence: CDR1 SGHKS, CDR2 YYEKEE (reference sequence). Trimming removed 0 bases from V and 5 bases from J, with 11 bases in between. CDR3 length equals 15 residues. Here the CDR3 reads CASSLAPRLTGELFF. The CDR3 DNA sequence: TGTGCCAGCAGCTTGGCTCCCAGGCTGACCGGGGAGCTGTTTTTT.

This clonotype was counted at least ten times. The rearrangement links TRBV30 to TRBJ2-2; TRBD2 is a possible D gene (6 bases). Trimming cost V 1 base and J 1 base, with 13 bases left between them. Germline V gene data show CDR1 as GTSNPN and CDR2 as SVGIG (reference sequence). The CDR3 totals 16 residues. DNA for the CDR3: TGTGCCTGGAGTGCCGGAGCGGGCAAGAACACCGGGGAGCTGTTTTTT. It encodes CAWSAGAGKNTGELFF.

This chain links TRBV29-1 with TRBJ2-7, with D possibly being TRBD1 (6 bases). The CDR3 length is 13 residues. V lost 5 bases and J lost 2, with 13 bases in between. CDR1 and CDR2 (germline): SQVTM, ANQGSEA. CDR3 in amino acids: CSVLNRVTYEQYF. For the CDR3, the DNA is TGCAGCGTTTTAAACAGGGTAACCTACGAGCAGTACTTC.